Listed here are 2 T cell receptor beta chains from one sample, sequenced in a study of response to subunit inactivated influenza vaccine. TCRdb redid the calling of the RT-PCR reads with MiXCR, one entry per CDR3 protein. The profile covers hundreds of thousands of distinct CDR3 sequences, with 12% appearing a single time and roughly 10% taken by the ten largest. Source: PBMCs from blood, taken on the day of vaccination. These receptors originate from a man aged 45-60 years who received an inactivated influenza vaccine.

V is TRBV5-1 and J is TRBJ1-2; 7 bases match TRBD1. The CDR3 sequence is 15 residues long. With V trimmed by 3 bases and J by 4 bases, 9 bases remained unmatched. Germline CDR1 and CDR2: SGHRS and YFSETQ. The CDR3 DNA reads TGCGCCAGCAGCTCAAGACAGGGAACGGGCTATGGCTACACCTTC. It yields the protein CASSSRQGTGYGYTF.

This clonotype was detected ten times or more. This chain joins TRBV12-3 or TRBV12-4 and TRBJ1-2, with TRBD1 identical over 9 bases. V lost 2 bases and J lost 6; bases outside the gene matches: 4. CDR3 size: 14 residues. CDR3 in amino acids: CASSLNRGLDGYTF. CDR3 coding DNA: TGTGCCAGCAGTTTAAACAGGGGGCTCGATGGCTACACCTTC.